This TCR beta chain was obtained from a study of cytomegalovirus exposure and HLA in healthy donors listed by TCRdb under 2017. Turning to the overall study: An earlier analysis of 587 of the donors reported about 280 Gb of sequence data and around 100 million unique TCR beta sequences obtained from approximately 180 million T cells. Both class I and class II loci were covered by HLA typing, at four-digit resolution. Donor age, sex, ethnicity and CMV serostatus were collected together with the repertoire data. The study profiled the T cell repertoires of more than 500 subjects by immunosequencing and related them to cytomegalovirus serostatus. Across some 400 genotyped donors of the cohort, an average of about 200,000 unique TCR beta nucleotide sequences per donor were sequenced, and about a sixth of those sequences were non-productive. A separate validation cohort of about 110 different subjects was used in addition to the 666-subject first cohort. Every repertoire in the discovery cohort had been generated on one and the same sequencing platform. Genome-wide SNP genotypes for about 65% of the roughly 670 donors were used in a later genetic analysis, which treated that subset as a discovery cohort. A later analysis re-examined previously published TCR beta repertoires from about 670 donors and added high-resolution HLA genotyping to investigate patterns of TCR occurrence. Of the roughly 400 genotyped donors, more than 75% were placed in the genetic ancestry cluster associated with self-reported Caucasian donors. Approximately 310 gigabases of sequencing data and approximately 92 million unique TCR sequences made up an early release that covered approximately 620 HLA-typed donors. An earlier analysis of 500 to 650 of the donors applied high-throughput TCR beta sequencing to assess whether each TCR beta V gene segment acted as functional or pseudogenic. Rather than drawing on any new phenotypic data, the later analysis identified candidate immune exposures from TCR beta sequences and the way those sequences occurred across donors. To predict cytomegalovirus infection status, the study brought together high-throughput TCR immunosequencing, statistical association of individual TCRs with disease status, and machine learning. Because of strong linkage in the cohort, five DR-DQ haplotypes were treated as single units for association and clustering. The number of donors typed differed by locus, with 629-630 for A, B, C, DRB1 and DQB1, 522 for DQA1, about 610 for DPA1, and some 470 for DPB1. The study aimed to test whether signatures of past pathogen exposure could be identified by cataloging public T cell receptors. The study at large found these results: A later genetic analysis reported fewer N-insertions in productive TCRs among donors in an Asian-associated ancestry cluster than the roughly 700-donor mean. The only immune exposure information available for the cohort was CMV serostatus. The authors suggested that the approach could potentially be extended to other disease states and immunological phenotypes. A cluster of highly shared sequence variants was judged likely to be a technical artifact of the sequencing pipeline. Broadly in line with IMGT annotations, most TCR beta V segments showed up in productive rearrangements about 87% or about 30% of the time in an earlier analysis of some 590 of the donors. Three of the identified cytomegalovirus-associated TCR beta chains were confirmed in vitro to be specific for cytomegalovirus antigens. In a later analysis, the rate of TCR association differed among HLA loci, with DRB1 alleles having the most associated TCRs and HLA-C alleles having the fewest. Because counts were too low, 15 to 20 rarely observed V segments, including chromosome 9 orphons, were excluded from the earlier analysis of some 540 of the donors. Because HLA typing was unavailable for some donors at each locus, only the typed subset was used in association tests. A later analysis found that most CMV-associated TCR beta chains appeared HLA-restricted, with HLA associations seemingly driven largely by CMV exposure. A total of 164 TCR beta chains were listed by the study as associated with cytomegalovirus. A further reported finding was that TCR beta sequences accurately predicted the HLA-A and HLA-B alleles for most subjects in the first cohort. Compared with equally common non-associated chains, HLA-associated TCR beta chains in a later analysis were more clonally expanded and had lower generation probabilities. This cohort had only TCR beta chains sequenced, and the lack of alpha or paired-chain data limited which features could be detected. The classifier was reported to diagnose cytomegalovirus status with high specificity and sensitivity in both the original cohort and the validation cohort. In a later analysis, some 17,000 TCR beta sequences were associated with specific HLA alleles at a false discovery rate of 0.05. Correlated functional status among segregating V segments might reflect linkage disequilibrium, but an unknown experimental factor could not be ruled out. When HLA alleles, especially DR and DQ, strongly co-occurred, attributing TCR associations to individual alleles was difficult. An association between a missense DCLRE1C variant and V-gene and J-gene trimming of TCR beta chains was found in a later genetic analysis and replicated in an independent cohort. In a later analysis, several top co-occurrence clusters were reported to appear linked to parvovirus B19, influenza, CMV and Epstein-Barr virus. Sequencing depth was assumed to be roughly uniform across donors in the presence/absence analyses, though that assumption may not hold. Across donors, most TCR sequences were observed very rarely, whereas some public TCRs were present in many individuals. Because the 87-base-pair reads could not distinguish some IMGT-functional V segments, including TRBV6-2 and TRBV6-3, those segments were excluded.

The library was produced with the immunoSEQ multiplex PCR assay. The multiplex PCR relied on a mix of 60 forward primers for TCR Vbeta segments and 13 reverse primers for TCR Jbeta segments. The CDR3 region of rearranged TCR beta genes was amplified from genomic DNA with a multiplex PCR assay. Amplified TCR beta libraries were sequenced as 87-base-pair reads on the Illumina HiSeq System. Per the source publication's procedure: In a later analysis, some 80 million unique TCR beta chains were counted across the roughly 610 repertoires, and roughly 9.9 million of these chains were shared by at least two donors. Raw reads were error-corrected and collapsed into unique sequences by a nearest-neighbor algorithm in which closely related sequences were merged to remove PCR and sequencing errors. To assign V, D and J gene segments, CDR3 sequences were aligned to IMGT reference sequences. For a sequence to be retained, at least a six-nucleotide match to both a V gene segment and a J gene segment was required. A rearrangement counted as productive if the CDR3 had no stop codons and remained in frame with V and J, and every other rearrangement counted as non-productive. CDR3 was defined according to IMGT convention as the region running from the second conserved V-encoded cysteine to the conserved J-encoded phenylalanine. The earlier analysis of fewer than 700 of the donors excluded sequences that lacked an unambiguous match to a single V gene segment. In an earlier analysis of approximately 500 of the donors, a V segment was called functional when productive rearrangements were above 56.7%, and segregating when the standard deviation between donors exceeded 5%. A statistical classification framework was built to diagnose cytomegalovirus status from the catalog of TCR beta chain sequences. In a later analysis, V and J genes were assigned by comparing TCR nucleotide sequences against IMGT/GENE-DB human TR gene sequences. Using the TCRdist pipeline, a later analysis assigned CDR3 sequences along with most-parsimonious VDJ recombination scenarios. In a later analysis, each TCR beta chain was defined by its CDR3 amino acid sequence together with its V-gene family, and reads without a unique V-gene family were excluded. To address suspected cross-contamination and a sequencing artifact, a later analysis removed roughly 640 highly shared, low-generation-probability nucleotide sequences. In a later analysis, a clonal expansion index for each public chain was calculated from normalized within-repertoire ranks of inferred template counts. Generation probabilities in a later analysis came from a VDJ recombination model fitted to out-of-frame rearrangements, and those results were checked against IGoR. Hypergeometric tests were used in a later analysis to score TCR-TCR, TCR-HLA and TCR-CMV co-occurrence, with a repertoire-size bias correction applied to the TCR pairs. To estimate false discovery rates, a later analysis permuted the HLA or CMV assignments 20 times. In a later analysis, co-occurring TCRs were grouped using DBSCAN, with TCRdist sequence similarity added in when clustering inside HLA-allele-positive subsets. Co-occurrence clustering excluded repertoires with fewer than 30,000 or more than 120,000 public chains, plus five with anomalous nucleotide sharing. TCRdb mirrors the immuneACCESS table, restricted to in-frame sequences. Some clones are absent from its copies; in checked studies, under half trace to an unresolved V gene, and the reason for the others is unknown. The V and J calls and clone size are taken from that table; D and trimming were inferred from the DNA. The sample table records 50,000 to 65,000 clones; about four fifths of these occur just once. Roughly half of the sample comes from the top ten.

In total, roughly 710 healthy bone marrow donors made up the cohort. At the time of sampling, all cohort members were nominally healthy, though unrecorded immune exposures were likely present. The donor tested CMV seropositive, placing the donor among the 290 or so seropositive members of the cohort. A peripheral blood sample was provided by each donor, and peripheral blood mononuclear cells were used for TCR beta sequencing. The Qiagen DNeasy Blood Extraction Kit was used to extract genomic DNA from the blood cell samples. This clone was detected only once. Its binding antigen is unknown. No per-base quality is available; no much larger clone lies one base away. Trimming leaves V shorter by 8 bases and J shorter by 8 bases, with the junction holding 14 bases beyond the gene matches. The CDR3, cysteine through phenylalanine, is 15 amino acids long. Only the CDR3 region is kept as DNA, spanning 45 bases read in frame from base 1. CDR1 and CDR2, looked up from the germline V gene (reference sequence), are LNHDA and SQIVND.

Sequenced material: PBMCs. This clonotype originated in a man over 45 in good health and CMV-seropositive. The chain joins TRBV19 to TRBJ1-4, with 7 junctional bases fitting TRBD1. For the CDR3, the sequence is CASYPGGRADEKLFF. DNA sequence: TGTGCCAGTTATCCAGGGGGAAGGGCGGACGAAAAACTGTTTTTT.